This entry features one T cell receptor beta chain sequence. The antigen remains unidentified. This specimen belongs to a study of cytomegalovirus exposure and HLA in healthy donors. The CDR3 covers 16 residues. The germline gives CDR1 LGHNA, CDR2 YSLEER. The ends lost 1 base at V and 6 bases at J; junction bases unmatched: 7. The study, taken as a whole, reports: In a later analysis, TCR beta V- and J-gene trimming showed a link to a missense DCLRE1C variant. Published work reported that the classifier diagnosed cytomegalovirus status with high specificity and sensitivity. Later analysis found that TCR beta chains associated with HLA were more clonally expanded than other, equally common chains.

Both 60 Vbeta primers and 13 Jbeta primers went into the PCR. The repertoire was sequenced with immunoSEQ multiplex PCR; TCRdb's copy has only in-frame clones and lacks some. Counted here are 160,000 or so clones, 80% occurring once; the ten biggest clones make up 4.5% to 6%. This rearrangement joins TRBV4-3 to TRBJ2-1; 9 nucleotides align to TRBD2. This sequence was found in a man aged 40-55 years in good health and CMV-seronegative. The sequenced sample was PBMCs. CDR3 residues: CASSQGRASGVNEQFF. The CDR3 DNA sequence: TGCGCCAGCAGCCAAGGGCGGGCTAGCGGGGTCAATGAGCAGTTCTTC.